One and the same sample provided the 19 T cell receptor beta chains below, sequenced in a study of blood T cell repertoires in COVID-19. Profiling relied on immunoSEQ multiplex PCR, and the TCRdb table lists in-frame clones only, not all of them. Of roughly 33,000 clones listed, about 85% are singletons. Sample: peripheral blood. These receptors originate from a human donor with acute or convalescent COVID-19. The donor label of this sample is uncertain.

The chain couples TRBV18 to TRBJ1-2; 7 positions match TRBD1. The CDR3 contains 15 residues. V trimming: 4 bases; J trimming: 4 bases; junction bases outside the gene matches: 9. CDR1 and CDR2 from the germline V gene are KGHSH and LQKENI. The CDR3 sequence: CASSLFGGTVYGYTF. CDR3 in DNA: TGTGCCAGCTCACTCTTCGGAGGGACAGTCTATGGCTACACCTTC.

CDR3 residues: CAIAAGLAGTGELFF. CDR3 coding DNA: TGTGCCATCGCGGCGGGACTAGCGGGAACTGGGGAGCTGTTTTTT. The V and J genes are TRBV10-3 and TRBJ2-2; 13 nucleotides line up with TRBD2. The CDR3 runs 15 residues. Per germline, CDR1 ENHRY and CDR2 SYGVKD. J gave up 8 bases and V 8 bases, and 8 bases lay outside the gene matches.

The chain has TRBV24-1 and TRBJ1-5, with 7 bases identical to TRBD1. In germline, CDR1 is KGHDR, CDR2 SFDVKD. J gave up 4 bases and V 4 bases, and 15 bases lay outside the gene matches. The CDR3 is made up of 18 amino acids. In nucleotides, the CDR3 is TGTGCCACCAGTGACAAATCTTTACAGGGGTCTCAAAATCAGCCCCAGCATTTT. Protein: CATSDKSLQGSQNQPQHF.

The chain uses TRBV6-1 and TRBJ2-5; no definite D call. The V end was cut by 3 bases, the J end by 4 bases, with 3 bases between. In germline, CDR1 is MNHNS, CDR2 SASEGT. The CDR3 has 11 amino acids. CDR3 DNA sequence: TGTGCCAGCAGTGACAGAGAGACCCAGTACTTC. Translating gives CASSDRETQYF.

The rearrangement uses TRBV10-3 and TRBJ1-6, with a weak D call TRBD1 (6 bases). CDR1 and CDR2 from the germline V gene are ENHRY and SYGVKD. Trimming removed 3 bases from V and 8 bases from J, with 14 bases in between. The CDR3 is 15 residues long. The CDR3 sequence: CAISDGGAGDSPLHF. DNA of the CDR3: TGTGCCATCAGTGATGGGGGGGCAGGAGATTCACCCCTCCACTTT.

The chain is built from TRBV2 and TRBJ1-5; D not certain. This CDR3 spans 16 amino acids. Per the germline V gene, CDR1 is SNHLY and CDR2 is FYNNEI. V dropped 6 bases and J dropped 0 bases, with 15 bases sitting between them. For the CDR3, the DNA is TGTGCCAGCAGGGAGGGAAATTCGTATAGCAATCAGCCCCAGCATTTT. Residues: CASREGNSYSNQPQHF.

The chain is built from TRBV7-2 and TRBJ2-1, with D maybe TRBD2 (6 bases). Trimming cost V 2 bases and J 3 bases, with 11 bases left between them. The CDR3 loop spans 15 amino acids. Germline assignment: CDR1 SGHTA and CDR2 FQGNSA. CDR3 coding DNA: TGTGCCAGCAGCTTAAAGGAGGGGATCTACAATGAGCAGTTCTTC. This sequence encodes CASSLKEGIYNEQFF.

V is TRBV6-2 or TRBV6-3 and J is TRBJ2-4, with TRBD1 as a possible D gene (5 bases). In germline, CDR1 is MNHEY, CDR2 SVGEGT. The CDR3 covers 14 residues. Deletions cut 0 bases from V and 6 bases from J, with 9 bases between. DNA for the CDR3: TGTGCCAGCAGTTACTCGAGGCAGGGAAACATTCAGTACTTC. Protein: CASSYSRQGNIQYF.

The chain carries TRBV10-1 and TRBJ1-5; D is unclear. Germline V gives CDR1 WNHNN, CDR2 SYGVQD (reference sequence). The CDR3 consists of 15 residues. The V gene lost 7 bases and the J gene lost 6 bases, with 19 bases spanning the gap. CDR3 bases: TGCGCCAGCAACGATCGGATAATCCGGGGTCAGCCCCAGCATTTT. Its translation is CASNDRIIRGQPQHF.

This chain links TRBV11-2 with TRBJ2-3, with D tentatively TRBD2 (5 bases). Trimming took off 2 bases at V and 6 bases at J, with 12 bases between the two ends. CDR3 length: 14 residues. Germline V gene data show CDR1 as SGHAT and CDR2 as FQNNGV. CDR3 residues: CASSLRVAPDTQYF. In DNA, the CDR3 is TGTGCCAGCAGCTTAAGGGTAGCGCCGGATACGCAGTATTTT.

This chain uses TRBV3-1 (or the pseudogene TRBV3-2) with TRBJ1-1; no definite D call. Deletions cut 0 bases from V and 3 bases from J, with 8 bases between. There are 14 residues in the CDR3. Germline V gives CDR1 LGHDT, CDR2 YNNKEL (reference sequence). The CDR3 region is CASSQESGYTEAFF. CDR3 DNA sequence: TGTGCCAGCAGCCAAGAGTCCGGGTACACTGAAGCTTTCTTT.

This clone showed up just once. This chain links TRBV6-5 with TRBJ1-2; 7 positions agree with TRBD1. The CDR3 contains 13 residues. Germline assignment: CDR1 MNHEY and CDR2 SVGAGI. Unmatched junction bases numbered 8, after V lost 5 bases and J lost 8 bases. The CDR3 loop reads CASSSDRDVGYTF. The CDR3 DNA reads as TGTGCCAGCAGTAGTGACAGGGATGTAGGCTACACCTTC.

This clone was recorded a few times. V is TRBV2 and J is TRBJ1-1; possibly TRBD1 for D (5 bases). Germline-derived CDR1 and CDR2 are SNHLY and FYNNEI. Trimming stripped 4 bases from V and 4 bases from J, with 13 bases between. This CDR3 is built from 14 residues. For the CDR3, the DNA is TGTGCCAGCAGTGTTGTAGGGGTTGGCACTGAAGCTTTCTTT. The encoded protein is CASSVVGVGTEAFF. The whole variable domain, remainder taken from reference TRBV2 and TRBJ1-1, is EPEVTQTPSHQVTQMGQEVILRCVPISNHLYFYWYRQILGQKVEFLVSFYNNEISEKSEIFDDQFSVERPDGSNFTLKIRSTKLEDSAMYFCASSVVGVGTEAFFGQGTRLTVV.

Here the CDR3 reads CASSTTSGGVADTQYF. In DNA form, the CDR3 reads TGTGCCAGCAGTACAACTAGCGGGGGAGTAGCAGATACGCAGTATTTT. The V call is TRBV6-6, the J call TRBJ2-3; 11 bases match TRBD2. V dropped 5 bases and J dropped 4; count of bases not matched to a gene: 8. This CDR3 has 16 residues. Germline CDR1 MNHNY, CDR2 SVGAGI (reference sequence).

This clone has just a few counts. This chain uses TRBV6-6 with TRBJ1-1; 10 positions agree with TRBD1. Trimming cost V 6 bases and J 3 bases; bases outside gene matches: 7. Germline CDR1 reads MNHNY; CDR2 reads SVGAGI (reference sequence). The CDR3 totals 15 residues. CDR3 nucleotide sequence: TGTGCCAGCAGCCACCGAGGGACAGGGGACACTGAAGCTTTCTTT. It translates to CASSHRGTGDTEAFF.

The CDR3 sequence: CASSQYNEQFF. The CDR3 region has the DNA TGTGCCAGCAGCCAATACAATGAGCAGTTCTTC. The V call is TRBV6-5, the J call TRBJ2-1; no reliable D call. The CDR3 length is 11 residues. The germline gives CDR1 MNHEY, CDR2 SVGAGI. Trimming shortened V by 6 bases and J by 4 bases, and 4 bases separated the two germline ends.

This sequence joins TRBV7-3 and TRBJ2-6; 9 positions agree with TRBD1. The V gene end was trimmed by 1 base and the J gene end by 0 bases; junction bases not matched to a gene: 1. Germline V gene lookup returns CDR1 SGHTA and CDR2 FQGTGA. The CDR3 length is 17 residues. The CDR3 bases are TGTGCCAGCAGCTTAATGGGACAGGGCTCTGGGGCCAACGTCCTGACTTTC. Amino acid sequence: CASSLMGQGSGANVLTF.

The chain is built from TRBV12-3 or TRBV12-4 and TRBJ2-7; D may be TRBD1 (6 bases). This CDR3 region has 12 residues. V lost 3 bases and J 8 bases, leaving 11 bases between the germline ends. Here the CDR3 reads CASSFPGQKQYF. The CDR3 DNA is TGTGCCAGCAGTTTTCCGGGACAAAAGCAGTACTTC.

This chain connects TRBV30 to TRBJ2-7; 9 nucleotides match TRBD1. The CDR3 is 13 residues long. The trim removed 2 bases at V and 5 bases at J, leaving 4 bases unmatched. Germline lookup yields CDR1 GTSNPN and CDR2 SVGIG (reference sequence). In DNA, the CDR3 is TGTGCCTGGAGTCCGGGACAGGGCCACGAGCAGTACTTC. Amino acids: CAWSPGQGHEQYF.